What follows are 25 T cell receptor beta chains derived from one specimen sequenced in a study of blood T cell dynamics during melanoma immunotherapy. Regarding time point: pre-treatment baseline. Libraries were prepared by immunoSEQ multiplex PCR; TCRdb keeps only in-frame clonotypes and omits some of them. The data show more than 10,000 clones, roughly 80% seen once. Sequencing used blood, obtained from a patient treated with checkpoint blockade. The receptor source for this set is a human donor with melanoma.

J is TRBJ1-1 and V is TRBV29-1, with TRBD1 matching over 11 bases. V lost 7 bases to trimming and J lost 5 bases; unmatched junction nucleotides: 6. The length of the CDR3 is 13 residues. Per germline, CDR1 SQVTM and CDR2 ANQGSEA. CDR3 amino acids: CSARGQGGTEAFF. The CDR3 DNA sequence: TGCAGCGCCCGGGGACAGGGGGGGACTGAAGCTTTCTTT. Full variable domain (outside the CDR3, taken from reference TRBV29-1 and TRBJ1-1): SAVISQKPSRDICQRGTSLTIQCQVDSQVTMMFWYRQQPGQSLTLIATANQGSEATYESGFVIDKFPISRPNLTFSTLTVSNMSPEDSSIYLCSARGQGGTEAFFGQGTRLTVV.

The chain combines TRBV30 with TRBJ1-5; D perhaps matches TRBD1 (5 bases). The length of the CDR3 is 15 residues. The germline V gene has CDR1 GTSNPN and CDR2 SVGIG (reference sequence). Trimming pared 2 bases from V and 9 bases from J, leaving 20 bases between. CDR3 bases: TGTGCCTGGAGTTGGTCATCCGGGGCCGGGGCGCCCCAGCATTTT. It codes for CAWSWSSGAGAPQHF.

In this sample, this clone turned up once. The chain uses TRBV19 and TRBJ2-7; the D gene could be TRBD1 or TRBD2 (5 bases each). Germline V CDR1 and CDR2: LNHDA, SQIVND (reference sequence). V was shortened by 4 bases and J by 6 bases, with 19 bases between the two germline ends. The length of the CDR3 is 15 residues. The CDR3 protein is CASSRAMGVVFEQYF. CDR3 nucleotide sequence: TGTGCCAGTAGTAGGGCGATGGGGGTTGTCTTCGAGCAGTACTTC.

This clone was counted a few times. The DNA of the CDR3 is TGTGCCAGCAGCTTAGGTCCTAGAGGGGCCTACGAGCAGTACTTC. Protein sequence: CASSLGPRGAYEQYF. This rearrangement joins TRBV11-2 to TRBJ2-7, with D perhaps assigned TRBD1 or TRBD2 (5 bases each). V lost 1 base and J lost 2, with 12 bases in between. This CDR3 comprises 15 residues. Germline CDR1 is SGHAT and CDR2 is FQNNGV.

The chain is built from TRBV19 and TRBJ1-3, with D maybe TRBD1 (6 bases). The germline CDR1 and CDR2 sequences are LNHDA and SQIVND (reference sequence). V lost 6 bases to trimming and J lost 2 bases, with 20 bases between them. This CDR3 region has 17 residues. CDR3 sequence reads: CASRQRGTKLTGNTIYF. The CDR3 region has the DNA TGTGCCAGTAGACAACGAGGGACAAAACTGACTGGAAACACCATATATTTT.

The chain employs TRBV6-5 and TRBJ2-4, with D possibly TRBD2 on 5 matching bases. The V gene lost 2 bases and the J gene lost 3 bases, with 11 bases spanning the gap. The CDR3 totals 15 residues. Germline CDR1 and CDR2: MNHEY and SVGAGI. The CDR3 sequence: CASSYTGYGKNIQYF. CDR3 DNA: TGTGCCAGCAGTTACACGGGATATGGCAAAAACATTCAGTACTTC.

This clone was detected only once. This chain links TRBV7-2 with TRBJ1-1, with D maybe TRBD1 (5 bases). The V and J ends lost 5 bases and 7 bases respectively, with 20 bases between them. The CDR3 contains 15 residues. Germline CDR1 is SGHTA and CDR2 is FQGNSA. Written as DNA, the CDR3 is TGTGCCAGCAGCCCATCTCTTGGGCGGGGGGGTGAAGCTTTCTTT. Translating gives CASSPSLGRGGEAFF.

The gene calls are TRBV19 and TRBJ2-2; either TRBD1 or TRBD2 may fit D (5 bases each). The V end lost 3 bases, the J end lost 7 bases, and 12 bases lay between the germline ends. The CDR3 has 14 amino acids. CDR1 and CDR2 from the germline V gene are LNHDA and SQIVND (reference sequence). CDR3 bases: TGTGCCAGTAGTATTCGGGCAGGGAGCGGGGAGCTGTTTTTT. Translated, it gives CASSIRAGSGELFF.

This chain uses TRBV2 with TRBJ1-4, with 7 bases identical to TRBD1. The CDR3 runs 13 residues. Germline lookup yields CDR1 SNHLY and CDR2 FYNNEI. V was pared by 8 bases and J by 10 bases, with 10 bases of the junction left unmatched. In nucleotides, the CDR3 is TGTGCCAGCGAGGGGGCGCCGAGAGGAAAACTGTTTTTT. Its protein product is CASEGAPRGKLFF.

The CDR3 loop reads CASSQGNGRRPYNEQFF. The CDR3 nucleotides are TGCGCCAGCAGCCAAGGAAACGGGAGGAGACCATACAATGAGCAGTTCTTC. The chain employs TRBV4-1 and TRBJ2-1; TRBD2 matches at 7 bases. Per germline, CDR1 MGHRA and CDR2 YSYEKL. V trimming: 1 base; J trimming: 4 bases; junction bases outside the gene matches: 10. The CDR3 extends over 17 amino acids.

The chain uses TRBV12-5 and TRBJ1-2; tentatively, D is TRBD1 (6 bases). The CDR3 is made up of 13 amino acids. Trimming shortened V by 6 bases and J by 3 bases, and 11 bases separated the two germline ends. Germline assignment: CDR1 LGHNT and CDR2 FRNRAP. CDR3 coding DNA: TGTGCTAGTGGACAAGGACAGTACTATGGCTACACCTTC. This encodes CASGQGQYYGYTF.

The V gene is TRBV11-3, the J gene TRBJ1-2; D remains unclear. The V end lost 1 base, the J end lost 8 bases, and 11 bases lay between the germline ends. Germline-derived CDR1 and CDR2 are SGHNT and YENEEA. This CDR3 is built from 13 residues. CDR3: CASSLVEGVGYTF. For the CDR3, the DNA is TGTGCCAGCAGCTTAGTTGAAGGCGTGGGCTACACCTTC.

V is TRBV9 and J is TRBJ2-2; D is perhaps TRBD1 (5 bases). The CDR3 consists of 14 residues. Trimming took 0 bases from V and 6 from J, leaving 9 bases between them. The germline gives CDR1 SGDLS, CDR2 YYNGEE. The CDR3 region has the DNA TGTGCCAGCAGCGTAGTAGGGGTACCCGGGGAGCTGTTTTTT. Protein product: CASSVVGVPGELFF.

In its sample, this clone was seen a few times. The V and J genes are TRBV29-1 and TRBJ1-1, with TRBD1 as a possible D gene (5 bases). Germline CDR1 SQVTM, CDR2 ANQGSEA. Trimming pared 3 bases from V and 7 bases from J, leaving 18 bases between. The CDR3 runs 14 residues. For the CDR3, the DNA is TGCAGCGTTGATCCTGGGGGTGGAGATGGTGAAGCTTTCTTT. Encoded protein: CSVDPGGGDGEAFF. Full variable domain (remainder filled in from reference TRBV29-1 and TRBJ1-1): SAVISQKPSRDICQRGTSLTIQCQVDSQVTMMFWYRQQPGQSLTLIATANQGSEATYESGFVIDKFPISRPNLTFSTLTVSNMSPEDSSIYLCSVDPGGGDGEAFFGQGTRLTVV.

The CDR3 sequence: CASSLEAGGPRNHEQYF. Here the CDR3 DNA reads TGCGCCAGCAGCTTGGAAGCGGGGGGGCCACGGAACCACGAGCAGTACTTC. V and J are TRBV5-1 and TRBJ2-7; 10 nucleotides agree with TRBD2. This CDR3 has 17 residues. Germline V CDR1 and CDR2: SGHRS, YFSETQ. J lost 5 bases, V lost 0 bases, and 11 bases had no gene match.

CDR3 residues: CASSYWGQGNNEQYF. The CDR3, as DNA: TGTGCCAGCAGTTACTGGGGACAGGGGAACAACGAGCAGTACTTC. J is TRBJ2-7 and V is TRBV6-5; TRBD1 aligns across 10 bases. This CDR3 has 15 residues. CDR1 is MNHEY and CDR2 is SVGAGI in the germline V gene. V shed 1 base and J 5 bases; nucleotides not matched to a gene: 5.

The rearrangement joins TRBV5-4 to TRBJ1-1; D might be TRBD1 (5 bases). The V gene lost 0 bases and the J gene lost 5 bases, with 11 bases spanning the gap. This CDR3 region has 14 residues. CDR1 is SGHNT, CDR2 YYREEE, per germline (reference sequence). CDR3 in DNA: TGTGCCAGCAGCTTGGAGGGGCTGGGAACTGAAGCTTTCTTT. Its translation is CASSLEGLGTEAFF.

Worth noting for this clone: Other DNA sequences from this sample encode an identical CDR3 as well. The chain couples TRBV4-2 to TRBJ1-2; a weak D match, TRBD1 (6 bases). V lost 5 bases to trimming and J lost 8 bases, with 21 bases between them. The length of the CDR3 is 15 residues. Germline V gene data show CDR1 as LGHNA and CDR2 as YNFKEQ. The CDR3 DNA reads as TGTGCCAGCAGCAGTGGCGGGGGGCACACTATGGGCTACACCTTC. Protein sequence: CASSSGGGHTMGYTF.

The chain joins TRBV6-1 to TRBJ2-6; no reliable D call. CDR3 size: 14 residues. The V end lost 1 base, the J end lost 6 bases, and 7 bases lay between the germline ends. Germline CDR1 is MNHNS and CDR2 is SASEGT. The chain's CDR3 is CASSEDRQANVLTF. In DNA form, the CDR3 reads TGTGCCAGCAGTGAAGACCGGCAGGCCAACGTCCTGACTTTC.

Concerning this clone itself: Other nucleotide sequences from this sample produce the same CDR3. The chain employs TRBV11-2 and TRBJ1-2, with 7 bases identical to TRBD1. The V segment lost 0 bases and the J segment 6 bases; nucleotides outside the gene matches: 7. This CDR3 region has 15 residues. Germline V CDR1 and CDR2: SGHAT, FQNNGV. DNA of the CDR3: TGTGCCAGCAGCTTAGATGGTAGGGGGCCCAATGGCTACACCTTC. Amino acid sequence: CASSLDGRGPNGYTF.

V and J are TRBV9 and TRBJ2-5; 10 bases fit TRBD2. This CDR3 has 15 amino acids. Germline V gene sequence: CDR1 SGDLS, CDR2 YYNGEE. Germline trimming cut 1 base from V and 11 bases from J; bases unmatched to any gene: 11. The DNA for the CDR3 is TGTGCCAGCAGCGTATCAGCGGGAGGGCCGGGGGAGCAGTACTTC. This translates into CASSVSAGGPGEQYF.

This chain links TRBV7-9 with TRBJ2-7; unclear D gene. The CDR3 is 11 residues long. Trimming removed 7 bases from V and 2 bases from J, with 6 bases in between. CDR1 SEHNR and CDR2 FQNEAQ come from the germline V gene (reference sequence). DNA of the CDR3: TGTGCCAGCACAGGCACCTACGAGCAGTACTTC. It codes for CASTGTYEQYF.

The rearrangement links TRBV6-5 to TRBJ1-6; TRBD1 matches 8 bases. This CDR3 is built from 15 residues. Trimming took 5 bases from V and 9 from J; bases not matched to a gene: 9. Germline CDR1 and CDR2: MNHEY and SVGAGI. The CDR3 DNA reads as TGTGCCAGCAGTGCCGGGACAGGTTATCGTTCACCCCTCCACTTT. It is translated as CASSAGTGYRSPLHF.

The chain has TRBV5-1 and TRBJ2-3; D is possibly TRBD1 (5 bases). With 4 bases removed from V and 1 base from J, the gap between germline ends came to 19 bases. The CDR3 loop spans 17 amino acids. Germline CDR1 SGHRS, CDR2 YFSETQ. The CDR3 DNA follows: TGCGCCAGCAGCAGTGCTTGGGGCACCAGACGCACAGATACGCAGTATTTT. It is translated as CASSSAWGTRRTDTQYF.

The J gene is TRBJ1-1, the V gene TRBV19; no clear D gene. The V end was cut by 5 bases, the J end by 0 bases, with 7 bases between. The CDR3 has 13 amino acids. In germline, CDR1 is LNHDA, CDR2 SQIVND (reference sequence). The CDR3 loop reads CASSLGLNTEAFF. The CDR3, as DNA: TGTGCCAGTAGTTTAGGACTGAACACTGAAGCTTTCTTT.